This is a list of T cell receptor beta chains from one sample in a study of regulatory T cells in long-lasting Graves disease. Each CDR3 protein gets one entry after TCRdb re-called the multiplex PCR reads with MiXCR. The sample holds a few hundred thousand distinct CDR3 sequences, over 9.5% seen once. This sample was also put to use in a study of T cells in Graves' hyperthyroidism and ophthalmopathy.

Source: peripheral blood mononuclear cells (PBMCs), taken at new diagnosis, from a patient treated with antithyroid drugs. Every receptor here comes from a woman between 18 and 29 years old with Graves disease. The CDR3 runs from the conserved cysteine through the conserved F or W. The order of the fields is clone size, J gene, D gene, V gene, CDR3 DNA, CDR3 protein. D genes are given only for firm matches. Expanded clones are given a class, and other clones once, few, many or no size at all.

size: -; J: TRBJ2-7; D: -; V: TRBV29-1; DNA: TGCAGCGTTGAAGTCAGGGGCGAGAGCTCCTACGAGCAGTACTTC; CDR3: CSVEVRGESSYEQYF
size: once; J: TRBJ1-5; D: -; V: TRBV19; DNA: TGTGCCAGTAGTAAAGGCCTTTTTTCGCGGATTAGCAATCAGCCCCAGCATTTT; CDR3: CASSKGLFSRISNQPQHF
size: -; J: TRBJ2-1; D: TRBD2; V: TRBV2; DNA: TGTGCCAGTACACTCGCTAGCGGGAGGAATGAGCAGTTCTTC; CDR3: CASTLASGRNEQFF
size: many; J: TRBJ2-1; D: TRBD2; V: TRBV7-3; DNA: TGTGCCAGCAGCTGGCGGGGGAAGGGTAGGAATGAGCAGTTCTTC; CDR3: CASSWRGKGRNEQFF
size: -; J: TRBJ2-1; D: -; V: TRBV30; DNA: TGTGCCTGGAGGGCGAGCTCCTACAATGAGCAGTTCTTC; CDR3: CAWRASSYNEQFF
size: many; J: TRBJ1-2; D: -; V: TRBV15; DNA: TGTGCCACCAGCAGAGTGTTGGCACCCGGGGCGTTAGGCTACACCTTC; CDR3: CATSRVLAPGALGYTF
size: few; J: TRBJ2-7; D: -; V: TRBV6-5; DNA: TGTGCCAGCAGTTCCGCTCCTTGGCAGGGGATCTACGAGCAGTACTTC; CDR3: CASSSAPWQGIYEQYF
size: -; J: TRBJ2-5; D: TRBD1; V: TRBV20-1; DNA: TGCAGTGCTAGGGGGACAGGGATCCAAGAGACCCAGTACTTC; CDR3: CSARGTGIQETQYF
size: -; J: TRBJ2-3; D: -; V: TRBV19; DNA: TGTGCCAGGCTAACTAGGGGTGCCACAGATACGCAGTATTTT; CDR3: CARLTRGATDTQYF
size: -; J: TRBJ1-6; D: -; V: TRBV10-3; DNA: TGTGCCATCAGCCCGAAGGGCCCTAGCTCCTATAATTCACCCCTCCACTTT; CDR3: CAISPKGPSSYNSPLHF
size: few; J: TRBJ2-7; D: TRBD1; V: TRBV7-8; DNA: TGTGCCAGCAGCTCCCCTTCGACAGGGAACTACGAGCAGTACTTC; CDR3: CASSSPSTGNYEQYF
size: -; J: TRBJ2-3; D: -; V: TRBV30; DNA: TGTGCCTGGAGTGTACTTTGGGGGGGCCTGGACACAGATACGCAGTATTTT; CDR3: CAWSVLWGGLDTDTQYF
size: many; J: TRBJ2-1; D: TRBD2; V: TRBV12-3/TRBV12-4; DNA: TGTGCCAGCAGTTCCAGCGGGGGTTACAATGAGCAGTTCTTC; CDR3: CASSSSGGYNEQFF
size: many; J: TRBJ2-1; D: TRBD1; V: TRBV20-1; DNA: TGCAGTGCTGGGACCAATCGACAGGGGCCGAAATTC; CDR3: CSAGTNRQGPKF
size: many; J: TRBJ2-4; D: TRBD1; V: TRBV20-1; DNA: TGCAGTGCTAGAACAGGGGGAGCCAAAAACATTCAGTACTTC; CDR3: CSARTGGAKNIQYF
size: many; J: TRBJ1-2; D: -; V: TRBV20-1; DNA: TGCAGTGCTAGTGAAGGGAGGGTAATCTCGGCTTATGGCTACACCTTC; CDR3: CSASEGRVISAYGYTF
size: few; J: TRBJ1-1; D: -; V: TRBV5-1; DNA: TGCGCCAGCAGCTTGATCGGAGGACACACTGAAGCTTTCTTT; CDR3: CASSLIGGHTEAFF
size: many; J: TRBJ2-7; D: -; V: TRBV28; DNA: TGTGCCAGCAGTTTGGTAGACACCCCGGCCTACGAGCAGTACTTC; CDR3: CASSLVDTPAYEQYF
size: many; J: TRBJ1-2; D: -; V: TRBV7-9; DNA: TGTGCCAGCAGCTCGGCCCACCCTACCGACGTTTGGGGCTACACCTTC; CDR3: CASSSAHPTDVWGYTF
size: -; J: TRBJ1-6; D: -; V: TRBV7-9; DNA: TGTGCCAGCAGCTTCTCGGTCAGCTATAATTCACCCCTCCACTTT; CDR3: CASSFSVSYNSPLHF
size: many; J: TRBJ1-1; D: -; V: TRBV27; DNA: TGTGCCAGCAGTTTACAGGGGAGGCGGTATGCTTTCTTT; CDR3: CASSLQGRRYAFF
size: many; J: TRBJ2-1; D: TRBD2; V: TRBV9; DNA: TGTGCCAGCAGCCTCCTTTCGGTGGGACTAGCGGGAGAGAATGAGCAGTTCTTC; CDR3: CASSLLSVGLAGENEQFF
size: many; J: TRBJ1-1; D: -; V: TRBV20-1; DNA: TGCAGTGCCACCTCCGCGGGGTCTCGAACTGAAGCTTTCTTT; CDR3: CSATSAGSRTEAFF
size: many; J: TRBJ2-3; D: TRBD1; V: TRBV29-1; DNA: TGCAGCGTTGGAATTACAGGGGCCGATACGCAGTATTTT; CDR3: CSVGITGADTQYF
size: -; J: TRBJ2-1; D: TRBD2; V: TRBV7-2; DNA: TGTGCCAGCAGCTTAGTTATCGGACTAGCGGGGTACTACAATGAGCAGTTCTTC; CDR3: CASSLVIGLAGYYNEQFF
size: many; J: TRBJ2-7; D: TRBD2; V: TRBV7-6; DNA: TGTGCCAGCAGTCACCATGGCACTAGCGGTAGATACGAGCAGTACTTC; CDR3: CASSHHGTSGRYEQYF
size: many; J: TRBJ2-3; D: TRBD2; V: TRBV7-3; DNA: TGTGCCAGCAGCTGGAGCGGGAGCGTACCCTACACAGATACGCAGTATTTT; CDR3: CASSWSGSVPYTDTQYF
size: few; J: TRBJ2-1; D: -; V: TRBV3-1; DNA: TGTGCCAGCAGCCCAACCCGATCTCAGGGGGGTGGGAATAGGCAGTTCTTC; CDR3: CASSPTRSQGGGNRQFF
size: many; J: TRBJ1-1; D: -; V: TRBV2; DNA: TGTGCCAGCAGTGAAGGCGGAATGAACACTGAAGCTTTCTTT; CDR3: CASSEGGMNTEAFF
size: few; J: TRBJ2-5; D: -; V: TRBV27; DNA: TGTGCCAGCAGTAGAGGGTCAGGGGAATTCCAAGAGACCCAGTACTTC; CDR3: CASSRGSGEFQETQYF
size: many; J: TRBJ2-1; D: TRBD2; V: TRBV12-3/TRBV12-4; DNA: TGTGCCAGCAGTTTTAGTAGCGGGCCTCACAATGAGCAGTTCTTC; CDR3: CASSFSSGPHNEQFF
size: many; J: TRBJ2-5; D: -; V: TRBV5-1; DNA: TGTGCCAGCAGCTTAAAGTTCCGGACACGCCAAGAGACCCAGTACTTC; CDR3: CASSLKFRTRQETQYF
size: few; J: TRBJ2-3; D: TRBD2; V: TRBV4-2; DNA: TGTGCCAGCAGTCACATACTAGCGGGGCCAGATACGCAGTATTTT; CDR3: CASSHILAGPDTQYF
size: many; J: TRBJ2-3; D: -; V: TRBV7-9; DNA: TGTGCCAGCAGCTTAAGTGGGACACACACAGATACGCAGTATTTT; CDR3: CASSLSGTHTDTQYF
size: many; J: TRBJ1-1; D: -; V: TRBV11-1; DNA: TGCGCCAGCAGCTTGACCTGGTGGGGGAACACTGAAGCTTTCTTT; CDR3: CASSLTWWGNTEAFF
size: many; J: TRBJ2-3; D: TRBD2; V: TRBV6-1; DNA: TGTGCCAGCAGCACCCCGGCTAGCGGTAGCACAGATACGCAGTATTTT; CDR3: CASSTPASGSTDTQYF
size: many; J: TRBJ2-3; D: TRBD2; V: TRBV2; DNA: TGTGCCAGCAGGCTAGCGGTTAGCACAGATACGCAGTATTTT; CDR3: CASRLAVSTDTQYF
size: few; J: TRBJ2-7; D: -; V: TRBV7-2; DNA: TGTGCCGTAACTAGGGGAGAGGAATTCCATTTCAGGGAGTACTTC; CDR3: CAVTRGEEFHFREYF
size: many; J: TRBJ2-1; D: TRBD2; V: TRBV7-9; DNA: TGTGCCAGCAGCCGGGACTACCTGCCCTACAATGAGCAGTTCTTC; CDR3: CASSRDYLPYNEQFF
size: many; J: TRBJ2-5; D: -; V: TRBV4-1; DNA: TGCGCCAGCAGCCGCGCAGGGGGGGGGCTCCAAGAGACCCAGTACTTC; CDR3: CASSRAGGGLQETQYF
size: many; J: TRBJ2-1; D: TRBD2; V: TRBV20-1; DNA: TGCAGTGCTAGAGATCGAGTTCTGGGGACTAGTGACAATGAGCAGTTCTTC; CDR3: CSARDRVLGTSDNEQFF
size: -; J: TRBJ1-3; D: -; V: TRBV25-1; DNA: TGTGCCAGCTACCCGAACGTCGGGACATACTCTGGAAACACCATATATTTT; CDR3: CASYPNVGTYSGNTIYF